The 22 T cell receptor beta chains below were found in one sample sequenced in a study of cytomegalovirus exposure and HLA in healthy donors. The PCR was carried out with 60 Vbeta primers and 13 Jbeta primers. The method was immunoSEQ multiplex PCR; TCRdb's version includes in-frame clones alone and lacks a portion of them. The sample holds some 95,000 clones, around 77% seen once. The sample comprised PBMCs. All receptors come from a man younger than 40 in good health and CMV-seronegative.

This chain joins TRBV30 and TRBJ1-5; 10 bases are a match to TRBD1. Per germline, CDR1 GTSNPN and CDR2 SVGIG (reference sequence). V trimming: 0 bases; J trimming: 5 bases; junction bases outside the gene matches: 4. The CDR3 sequence is 15 residues long. The CDR3 is CAWSVLGTGDQPQHF. CDR3 DNA sequence: TGTGCCTGGAGTGTACTAGGGACAGGGGATCAGCCCCAGCATTTT. Together with reference TRBV30 and TRBJ1-5, the CDR3 gives the full variable domain: SQTIHQWPATLVQPVGSPLSLECTVEGTSNPNLYWYRQAAGRGLQLLFYSVGIGQISSEVPQNLSASRPQDRQFILSSKKLLLSDSGFYLCAWSVLGTGDQPQHFGDGTRLSIL.

The CDR3 region has the DNA TGTGCCAGCAGATATGACAGGGTTCCGGGCTATGGCTACACCTTC. Its protein product is CASRYDRVPGYGYTF. The chain recombines TRBV7-9 with TRBJ1-2; 7 bases agree with TRBD1. CDR3 size: 15 residues. Germline CDR1 is SEHNR and CDR2 is FQNEAQ (reference sequence). The J segment lost 4 bases and the V segment lost 6 bases, leaving 11 bases of the junction unmatched. Based on the CDR3 plus reference TRBV7-9 and TRBJ1-2, the full variable domain is DTGVSQNPRHKITKRGQNVTFRCDPISEHNRLYWYRQTLGQGPEFLTYFQNEAQLEKSRLLSDRFSAERPKGSFSTLEIQRTEQGDSAMYLCASRYDRVPGYGYTFGSGTRLTVV.

This rearrangement joins TRBV5-1 to TRBJ1-1; TRBD1 matches 7 bases. The trim removed 2 bases at V and 7 bases at J, leaving 14 bases unmatched. CDR1 SGHRS and CDR2 YFSETQ come from the germline V gene. The CDR3 contains 16 residues. The CDR3 sequence is CASSFDPLLTGVEAFF. CDR3 nucleotide sequence: TGCGCCAGCAGCTTTGACCCCTTATTAACAGGGGTTGAAGCTTTCTTT.

This chain links TRBV7-9 with TRBJ2-2, with unresolved D. The CDR3 has 19 residues. V dropped 0 bases and J dropped 9 bases, with 26 bases sitting between them. Germline loops: CDR1 SEHNR, CDR2 FQNEAQ (reference sequence). The DNA of the CDR3 is TGTGCCAGCAGCTTAGCGCTTATTTACGGTCACCAATTTCCAAGGGAGCTGTTTTTT. This encodes CASSLALIYGHQFPRELFF. Variable domain in full (rest from reference TRBV7-9 and TRBJ2-2): DTGVSQNPRHKITKRGQNVTFRCDPISEHNRLYWYRQTLGQGPEFLTYFQNEAQLEKSRLLSDRFSAERPKGSFSTLEIQRTEQGDSAMYLCASSLALIYGHQFPRELFFGEGSRLTVL.

The rearrangement joins TRBV21-1 to TRBJ1-2; the D call TRBD1 from the table was never checked on the DNA. TRBV21-1 is a pseudogene locus. The CDR3 consists of 17 residues. The CDR3 is CASSECHRDRANYGYTF. The CDR3 coding sequence is TGTGCCAGCAGCGAATGCCACCGGGACAGGGCAAACTATGGCTACACCTTC.

The chain carries TRBV5-4 and TRBJ1-3; no clear D. V dropped 0 bases and J dropped 3 bases, with 10 bases sitting between them. The CDR3 spans 15 residues. The germline gives CDR1 SGHNT, CDR2 YYREEE (reference sequence). The chain's CDR3 is CASSLAEVNGNTIYF. The CDR3 coding sequence is TGTGCCAGCAGCTTGGCCGAGGTCAATGGAAACACCATATATTTT.

This chain uses TRBV5-4 with TRBJ2-7, with TRBD1 matching 8 bases. The V segment lost 0 bases and the J segment 4 bases; nucleotides outside the gene matches: 3. Germline lookup yields CDR1 SGHNT and CDR2 YYREEE (reference sequence). The CDR3 loop spans 14 amino acids. This CDR3 reads CASSLGQGLYEQYF. The CDR3, as DNA: TGTGCCAGCAGCTTGGGACAGGGGCTTTACGAGCAGTACTTC. The full variable domain, its missing parts supplied by reference TRBV5-4 and TRBJ2-7, is ETGVTQSPTHLIKTRGQQVTLRCSSQSGHNTVSWYQQALGQGPQFIFQYYREEENGRGNFPPRFSGLQFPNYSSELNVNALELDDSALYLCASSLGQGLYEQYFGPGTRLTVT.

The chain carries TRBV19 and TRBJ2-3; 10 bases agree with TRBD2. Germline V gene sequence: CDR1 LNHDA, CDR2 SQIVND (reference sequence). Trimming at V came to 6 bases and at J to 6 bases, leaving 12 bases not matched to a gene. The CDR3 loop spans 16 amino acids. The CDR3 spells CASSNILAGVGDTQYF. CDR3 in DNA: TGTGCCAGTAGCAACATTCTAGCGGGGGTGGGCGATACGCAGTATTTT.

This sequence joins TRBV7-9 and TRBJ2-7; D is unclear. From germline, CDR1 is SEHNR and CDR2 FQNEAQ (reference sequence). Trimming took off 4 bases at V and 6 bases at J, with 13 bases between the two ends. This CDR3 is built from 13 residues. CDR3 nucleotide sequence: TGTGCCAGCAGCTACACCCTGGCCCGCGAGCAGTACTTC. Translating it yields CASSYTLAREQYF.

This chain links TRBV19 with TRBJ1-5; D is perhaps TRBD1 (5 bases). The germline gives CDR1 LNHDA, CDR2 SQIVND (reference sequence). The CDR3 runs 15 residues. Trimming shortened V by 1 base and J by 3 bases, and 10 bases separated the two germline ends. CDR3 nucleotides: TGTGCCAGTAGTATAGCATCAGGGCCCAATCAGCCCCAGCATTTT. Its protein is CASSIASGPNQPQHF.

The chain uses TRBV7-9 and TRBJ1-3; 10 bases line up with TRBD1. V gave up 4 bases and J gave up 9 bases; unmatched junction bases: 9. This CDR3 comprises 15 residues. CDR1 and CDR2 from the germline V gene are SEHNR and FQNEAQ (reference sequence). Here the CDR3 reads CASSSDRGLAGTIYF. CDR3 nucleotide sequence: TGTGCCAGCAGCTCCGACAGGGGGCTGGCCGGCACCATATATTTT. Using reference TRBV7-9 and TRBJ1-3 for the parts outside the CDR3, the full variable domain is DTGVSQNPRHKITKRGQNVTFRCDPISEHNRLYWYRQTLGQGPEFLTYFQNEAQLEKSRLLSDRFSAERPKGSFSTLEIQRTEQGDSAMYLCASSSDRGLAGTIYFGEGSWLTVV.

A few counts support this clone. The rearrangement links TRBV7-9 to TRBJ2-1, with D tentatively TRBD1 (6 bases). Germline CDR1 and CDR2: SEHNR and FQNEAQ (reference sequence). This CDR3 comprises 17 residues. Trimming left V 1 base short and J 6 bases short, with 19 bases between. CDR3 sequence reads: CASSLVLDFRGRNEQFF. The CDR3 DNA follows: TGTGCCAGCAGCTTAGTGCTTGATTTCAGGGGCCGCAATGAGCAGTTCTTC.

There are a few counts of this clone. The rearrangement uses TRBV10-3 and TRBJ2-5, with D uncertain. V lost 3 bases and J 5 bases, leaving 16 bases between the germline ends. The CDR3 has 15 amino acids. The germline gives CDR1 ENHRY, CDR2 SYGVKD. CDR3 DNA sequence: TGTGCCATCAGTGAAGTGAAAGGCGACTTGGAGACCCAGTACTTC. Protein sequence: CAISEVKGDLETQYF.

The rearrangement joins TRBV30 to TRBJ2-3; no clear D. V was trimmed by 3 bases and J by 3 bases, leaving 10 bases between them. Germline CDR1 and CDR2: GTSNPN and SVGIG (reference sequence). The CDR3 covers 13 residues. CDR3 in amino acids: CAWRALKTDTQYF. CDR3 DNA sequence: TGTGCCTGGAGGGCTTTAAAGACAGATACGCAGTATTTT.

The genes are TRBV2 and TRBJ2-2, with TRBD2 matching over 8 bases. The germline CDR1 and CDR2 sequences are SNHLY and FYNNEI. The CDR3 is 15 residues long. Losses at the gene ends were 4 bases for V and 1 base for J; bases not matched to a gene: 2. CDR3 protein: CASSAGTRNTGELFF. The CDR3 region has the DNA TGTGCCAGCAGTGCCGGGACTAGGAACACCGGGGAGCTGTTTTTT.

This chain links TRBV6-5 with TRBJ1-1; D is possibly TRBD1 (5 bases). This CDR3 has 15 residues. Looked up from germline, CDR1 is MNHEY and CDR2 is SVGAGI. V was pared by 4 bases and J by 1 base, with 13 bases between. The CDR3 region is CASSSPGSANTEAFF. The CDR3 bases are TGTGCCAGCAGTTCCCCAGGGTCAGCGAACACTGAAGCTTTCTTT.

This chain joins TRBV19 and TRBJ2-7; 8 bases fit TRBD1. Germline values: CDR1 LNHDA, CDR2 SQIVND (reference sequence). CDR3 length equals 14 residues. Germline trimming cut 4 bases from V and 3 bases from J; bases unmatched to any gene: 5. The CDR3 loop is CASSKGDRNYEQYF. DNA of the CDR3: TGTGCCAGTAGTAAGGGGGACAGGAACTACGAGCAGTACTTC.

The CDR3: CSVERDRGDEQFF. CDR3 coding DNA: TGCAGCGTTGAACGTGACAGGGGCGATGAGCAGTTCTTC. V gene TRBV29-1 combines with J gene TRBJ2-1, with 8 bases matching TRBD1. From germline, CDR1 is SQVTM and CDR2 ANQGSEA. The V and J ends lost 2 bases and 8 bases, in that order; junction bases with no gene match: 5. The CDR3 length is 13 residues.

This chain links TRBV19 with TRBJ1-1; D is unclear. Trimming left V 3 bases short and J 1 base short, with 12 bases between. CDR1 and CDR2 (germline): LNHDA, SQIVND (reference sequence). This CDR3 has 15 residues. The CDR3 sequence is CASSMVLEENTEAFF. The CDR3 DNA reads TGTGCCAGTAGTATGGTCCTAGAGGAGAACACTGAAGCTTTCTTT.

The CDR3 DNA reads TGTGCCAGCAGCTTTAGATATCCCGGCACTGAAGCTTTCTTT. It encodes CASSFRYPGTEAFF. The rearrangement uses TRBV5-6 and TRBJ1-1; no firm D call. Trimming left V 2 bases short and J 4 bases short, with 12 bases between. This CDR3 spans 14 amino acids. Germline V gene lookup returns CDR1 SGHDT and CDR2 YYEEEE. Looking up the rest from reference TRBV5-6 and TRBJ1-1 gives the full variable domain: DAGVTQSPTHLIKTRGQQVTLRCSPKSGHDTVSWYQQALGQGPQFIFQYYEEEERQRGNFPDRFSGHQFPNYSSELNVNALLLGDSALYLCASSFRYPGTEAFFGQGTRLTVV.

V gene TRBV19 combines with J gene TRBJ1-2; D uncertain. The V gene lost 1 base and the J gene lost 0 bases, with 6 bases spanning the gap. Germline V CDR1 and CDR2: LNHDA, SQIVND (reference sequence). The CDR3 consists of 14 residues. The chain's CDR3 is CASSIGSANYGYTF. The CDR3 DNA follows: TGTGCCAGTAGTATAGGATCAGCTAACTATGGCTACACCTTC.

Worth noting for this clone: Distinct nucleotide sequences in the sample also encode this CDR3. The CDR3 nucleotides read TGCGCCAGCAGCTTGGGGACAGGGGGATACGAGCAGTACTTC. The encoded protein is CASSLGTGGYEQYF. V is TRBV5-1 and J is TRBJ2-7, with 10 bases that match TRBD1. Per the germline V gene, CDR1 is SGHRS and CDR2 is YFSETQ. This CDR3 is built from 14 residues. Trimming cost V 0 bases and J 4 bases; bases outside gene matches: 1.